These 10 T cell receptor beta chains originate from one sample sequenced in a study of beta chain features in type 1 diabetes. The investigators reverse transcribed all of the isolated RNA, so they sequenced expressed TCRB transcripts. Some clones are missing from TCRdb's copy, which holds only in-frame ones; the method was immunoSEQ multiplex PCR. The sample has roughly 240,000 clones, roughly two thirds seen once. Sequenced material: naive CD4+ T cells from blood. These receptors were taken from a man younger than 40 in good health.

The chain combines TRBV25-1 with TRBJ1-3; perhaps TRBD1 as D (5 bases). Trimming removed 2 bases at V and 5 bases at J, with 13 bases between. Germline values: CDR1 MGHDK, CDR2 SYGVNS. The CDR3 consists of 15 residues. Here the CDR3 reads CASSETLTARNTIYF. The CDR3 nucleotides read TGTGCCAGCAGTGAAACCCTGACAGCGAGAAACACCATATATTTT.

This clone came up a few times. This chain connects TRBV30 to TRBJ2-7; no firm D call. Deletions cut 1 base from V and 5 bases from J, with 15 bases between. The CDR3 has 14 residues. Germline lookup yields CDR1 GTSNPN and CDR2 SVGIG (reference sequence). This CDR3 reads CAWSGEFWVDEQYF. The CDR3 nucleotides read TGTGCCTGGAGTGGAGAATTCTGGGTGGACGAGCAGTACTTC.

V usage is TRBV11-3 and J usage is TRBJ2-5; 9 bases line up with TRBD2. V lost 5 bases to trimming and J lost 3 bases; unmatched junction nucleotides: 13. Germline CDR1 reads SGHNT; CDR2 reads YENEEA. The CDR3 length is 17 residues. For the CDR3, the DNA is TGTGCCAGCAGCCGCCCCCCCGGCGGGAGGGTTAAAGAGACCCAGTACTTC. Its translation is CASSRPPGGRVKETQYF. The entire variable domain, with the rest obtained from reference TRBV11-3 and TRBJ2-5, is as follows: EAGVVQSPRYKIIEKKQPVAFWCNPISGHNTLYWYLQNLGQGPELLIRYENEEAVDDSQLPKDRFSAERLKGVDSTLKIQPAELGDSAVYLCASSRPPGGRVKETQYFGPGTRLLVL.

With respect to this clone: In the same sample, other DNA sequences code for this CDR3. The V gene is TRBV29-1, the J gene TRBJ2-7, with unresolved D. The V and J ends lost 4 bases and 5 bases respectively, with 9 bases between them. CDR3 length: 11 residues. Germline V gene sequence: CDR1 SQVTM, CDR2 ANQGSEA. CDR3 coding DNA: TGCAGCGTTGGTCGCGTCCACGAGCAGTACTTC. Translated, it gives CSVGRVHEQYF.

The chain is built from TRBV10-3 and TRBJ2-4; TRBD1 might be the D (5 bases). Per germline, CDR1 ENHRY and CDR2 SYGVKD. The CDR3 runs to 14 residues. Trimming left V 0 bases short and J 5 bases short, with 8 bases between. The CDR3 DNA is TGTGCCATCAGTGAGTCGGTGGGGCAAAACATTCAGTACTTC. It is translated as CAISESVGQNIQYF.

This clone was counted once. The genes are TRBV18 and TRBJ2-5; D may be TRBD2 (5 bases). Trimming stripped 5 bases from V and 5 bases from J, with 12 bases between. The CDR3 runs to 13 residues. Germline V gene data show CDR1 as KGHSH and CDR2 as LQKENI. CDR3 nucleotide sequence: TGTGCCAGCTCAAGTAGGGAGTTGGAGACCCAGTACTTC. Its protein product is CASSSRELETQYF.

The V gene is TRBV30, the J gene TRBJ2-1; D gene ambiguous. Germline CDR1 is GTSNPN and CDR2 is SVGIG (reference sequence). V dropped 2 bases and J dropped 5 bases, with 7 bases sitting between them. This CDR3 has 12 amino acids. The CDR3: CAWSRAHNEQFF. DNA for the CDR3: TGTGCCTGGAGTCGAGCCCACAATGAGCAGTTCTTC.

This chain links TRBV6-1 with TRBJ2-7; maybe TRBD2 (6 bases). Germline V gene data show CDR1 as MNHNS and CDR2 as SASEGT. This CDR3 is 11 amino acids long. The V gene lost 8 bases and the J gene lost 3 bases, with 8 bases spanning the gap. In nucleotides, the CDR3 is TGTGCCAGCCAGGACTACTACGAGCAGTACTTC. It encodes CASQDYYEQYF.

The chain joins TRBV11-2 to TRBJ1-2; TRBD1 matches at 9 bases. V lost 4 bases and J lost 0; bases outside the gene matches: 6. The CDR3 runs 16 residues. Germline-derived CDR1 and CDR2 are SGHAT and FQNNGV. The CDR3, as DNA: TGTGCCAGCAGCTATCGGAGACAGGGGGCTAACTATGGCTACACCTTC. Translation gives CASSYRRQGANYGYTF.

The chain links TRBV6-6 to TRBJ2-7; D is perhaps TRBD1 or TRBD2 (5 bases each). Trimming removed 8 bases at V and 0 bases at J, with 11 bases between. The CDR3 sequence is 13 residues long. Germline V gene lookup returns CDR1 MNHNY and CDR2 SVGAGI (reference sequence). The CDR3 reads CASVRAGSYEQYF. CDR3 nucleotide sequence: TGTGCCAGCGTCAGGGCGGGCTCCTACGAGCAGTACTTC.